A selection of T cell receptor beta chains follows, all from one sample in a study of blood T cell repertoires in COVID-19. TCRdb's table, derived via immunoSEQ multiplex PCR, lists solely in-frame clones and lacks some. The sample lists 200,000 or so clones; more than 80% were seen once. Input material: PBMCs or T cells enriched from blood (not recorded which). The receptors were gathered from a woman in her forties with acute COVID-19. Each CDR3 is given with its conserved first and last residue. Fields, in order: J gene, D gene, clone size, V gene, CDR3 DNA, CDR3 protein. A D gene is named only where the DNA matches it firmly. Rows may omit the clone size; those that give it use once, few, many or a size class.

>TRBJ2-7|NA|few|TRBV7-9
TGTGCCAGCAGCCCCTTATACGAGCAGTACTTC
CASSPLYEQYF
>TRBJ2-1|NA|once|TRBV7-8
TGTGCCAGCAGCTTAGGCCGGGACACTGAGCAGTTCTTC
CASSLGRDTEQFF
>TRBJ1-1|NA|NA|TRBV19
TGTGCCAGTAGTATCTCCCCGAACACTGAAGCTTTCTTT
CASSISPNTEAFF
>TRBJ2-1|NA|NA|TRBV5-1
TGCGCCAGCAGCTTGTATGGGGGCCGGACCTACAATGAGCAGTTCTTC
CASSLYGGRTYNEQFF
>TRBJ1-4|TRBD1|NA|TRBV24-1
TGTGCCACCAGTGATCGAGGGGGCCTACTTCGTGGTGAAAAACTGTTTTTT
CATSDRGGLLRGEKLFF
>TRBJ2-2|TRBD2|NA|TRBV5-1
TGCGCCAGCAGCCACAGAAGGGAGGGGAACACCGGGGAGCTGTTTTTT
CASSHRREGNTGELFF
>TRBJ1-1|NA|NA|TRBV18
TGTGCCAGCTCACCATTAGTGCAGGGATCAGGAACGACCGGGGGTACTGAAGCTTTCTTT
CASSPLVQGSGTTGGTEAFF
>TRBJ2-1|TRBD2|NA|TRBV10-1
TGCGCCAGCAGTGAGATCACTAGCGGGGTCAATGAGCAGTTCTTC
CASSEITSGVNEQFF
>TRBJ2-7|TRBD1|NA|TRBV5-6
TGTGCCAGCAGCCCTTCAACAGGGGGCATCAGGTCCTACGAGCAGTACTTC
CASSPSTGGIRSYEQYF
>TRBJ1-2|TRBD1|NA|TRBV27
TGTGCCAGCAGTTTAAGATGGACAGGGGACTATGGCTACACCTTC
CASSLRWTGDYGYTF
>TRBJ1-2|NA|once|TRBV9
TGTGCCAGCAGCGTAGCTCAAACAGGTCGAGCTAACTATGGCTACACCTTC
CASSVAQTGRANYGYTF
>TRBJ1-1|NA|NA|TRBV7-2
TGTGCCAGCAGCTCAGCGCCCGGGTCCTACACTGAAGCTTTCTTT
CASSSAPGSYTEAFF
>TRBJ1-2|NA|NA|TRBV27
TGTGCCAGCAGTTTTGGTCCGGGTTTCAGCGGCTATGGCTACACCTTC
CASSFGPGFSGYGYTF
>TRBJ1-2|NA|NA|TRBV14
TGTGCCAGCAGCGAGACAGGCTATGGCTACACCTTC
CASSETGYGYTF
>TRBJ2-7|TRBD1|NA|TRBV19
TGTGCCAGTAGTCTAGCGGACAGGGGGCTAGTTCGCCACGAGCAGTACTTC
CASSLADRGLVRHEQYF